A single sample gave rise to the 23 T cell receptor beta chains below, sequenced in a study of blood T cell repertoires in COVID-19. The data were produced by immunoSEQ multiplex PCR, yet TCRdb's version contains in-frame clones alone and is incomplete. The data hold roughly 54,000 clones, with around 88% observed a single time. The sample comprised peripheral blood. The receptors shown here come from a woman aged 55-69 years with acute or convalescent COVID-19.

The gene calls are TRBV10-2 and TRBJ2-7; 9 bases map to TRBD2. This CDR3 is built from 13 residues. CDR1 and CDR2 (germline): WSHSY, SAAADI. Trimming cost V 5 bases and J 6 bases; bases outside gene matches: 5. The CDR3 nucleotides read TGCGCCAGCAGTATGGGACTAGCCGGCGAGCAGTACTTC. The encoded protein is CASSMGLAGEQYF.

The chain employs TRBV5-1 and TRBJ1-3; 7 bases map to TRBD1. Germline V gene sequence: CDR1 SGHRS, CDR2 YFSETQ. CDR3 length equals 18 residues. V lost 2 bases, J lost 2 bases, and 13 bases stayed unmatched. The CDR3 region has the DNA TGCGCCAGCAGCTTAGGGTACAGGGGAGGTACTACTGGAAACACCATATATTTT. Translating gives CASSLGYRGGTTGNTIYF. The full variable domain, with the rest looked up from reference TRBV5-1 and TRBJ1-3, is KAGVTQTPRYLIKTRGQQVTLSCSPISGHRSVSWYQQTPGQGLQFLFEYFSETQRNKGNFPGRFSGRQFSNSRSEMNVSTLELGDSALYLCASSLGYRGGTTGNTIYFGEGSWLTVV.

This clone was counted once. The V gene is TRBV11-2, the J gene TRBJ1-4; TRBD1 agrees at 7 bases. Unmatched junction bases numbered 8, after V lost 3 bases and J lost 4 bases. CDR1 and CDR2 (germline): SGHAT, FQNNGV. This CDR3 is 16 amino acids long. In DNA, the CDR3 is TGTGCCAGCAGCTTGTCAACAGGGGATGGTAATGAAAAACTGTTTTTT. Translated: CASSLSTGDGNEKLFF.

This clone showed up just a few times. V and J are TRBV20-1 and TRBJ2-1, with unresolved D. This CDR3 is 14 amino acids long. The V end was cut by 3 bases, the J end by 0 bases, with 9 bases between. CDR1 is DFQATT and CDR2 is SNEGSKA in the germline V gene (reference sequence). This CDR3 reads CSASYWSSYNEQFF. Here the CDR3 DNA reads TGCAGTGCTAGTTACTGGAGCTCCTACAATGAGCAGTTCTTC.

The chain has TRBV4-1 and TRBJ2-1; unclear D gene. This CDR3 has 13 residues. V lost 8 bases, J lost 9 bases, and 17 bases lay in between. The germline gives CDR1 MGHRA, CDR2 YSYEKL. DNA of the CDR3: TGCGCCAGCGGCTCCGCCCCCATTTTTGAGCAGTTCTTC. Translated, it gives CASGSAPIFEQFF.

The rearrangement joins TRBV5-1 to TRBJ2-7; D may be TRBD2 (5 bases). The CDR3 has 14 residues. Trimming left V 3 bases short and J 4 bases short, with 14 bases between. Germline V CDR1 and CDR2: SGHRS, YFSETQ. The CDR3 region is CASSSEGKSYEQYF. Written as DNA, the CDR3 is TGCGCCAGCAGCTCAGAGGGTAAATCATACGAGCAGTACTTC.

The chain has TRBV6-2 or TRBV6-3 and TRBJ2-7; possibly TRBD2 for D (6 bases). The CDR3 loop spans 11 amino acids. Germline V gene data show CDR1 as MNHEY and CDR2 as SVGEGT. V was pared by 2 bases and J by 12 bases, with 11 bases between. The DNA for the CDR3 is TGTGCCAGCAGTTACGGGAGGACGCGGTACTTC. As protein: CASSYGRTRYF.

This clone has a single count. This chain joins TRBV14 and TRBJ1-6; D gene uncertain. The CDR3 contains 17 residues. CDR1 and CDR2 from the germline V gene are SGHDN and FVKESK. Trimming cost V 1 base and J 0 bases, with 10 bases left between them. CDR3 sequence: CASSQALRSSYNSPLHF. Here the CDR3 DNA reads TGTGCCAGCAGCCAAGCTCTACGGAGCTCCTATAATTCACCCCTCCACTTT.

The chain recombines TRBV19 with TRBJ2-5; D not certain. The CDR3 is 14 residues long. Germline V lookup: CDR1 LNHDA, CDR2 SQIVND (reference sequence). The V end lost 4 bases, the J end lost 4 bases, and 13 bases lay between the germline ends. CDR3 nucleotide sequence: TGTGCCAGTAGTACCCGCAGGCCATCAGAGACCCAGTACTTC. This sequence encodes CASSTRRPSETQYF.

The chain has TRBV6-1 and TRBJ2-7, with TRBD2 matching over 10 bases. From germline, CDR1 is MNHNS and CDR2 SASEGT. This CDR3 region has 16 residues. The V segment lost 0 bases and the J segment 3 bases; nucleotides outside the gene matches: 5. The CDR3 loop is CASSEAQRGGLYEQYF. The CDR3 DNA sequence: TGTGCCAGCAGTGAAGCTCAGCGGGGGGGCCTCTACGAGCAGTACTTC.

Concerning this clone itself: A junction end diverges from the germline sequence, so it may reflect a read error. Here the CDR3 DNA reads TGTGCCAGCAGCCTAGAACCTGGGACAGGGGGCAAGTTT. The encoded protein is CASSLEPGTGGKF. This chain uses TRBV16 with TRBJ2-3; TRBD1 matches 12 bases. Looked up from germline, CDR1 is KGHSY and CDR2 is FQNENV. The CDR3 contains 13 residues.

This rearrangement joins TRBV18 to TRBJ1-6; 10 positions match TRBD1. This CDR3 is built from 17 residues. Germline trimming cut 3 bases from V and 0 bases from J; bases unmatched to any gene: 2. Germline CDR1 KGHSH, CDR2 LQKENI. Here the CDR3 DNA reads TGTGCCAGCTCACCGCGGACAGGGGGCTCCTATAATTCACCCCTCCACTTT. This translates into CASSPRTGGSYNSPLHF.

This chain links TRBV4-1 with TRBJ2-7; D is unclear. Deletions cut 3 bases from V and 2 bases from J, with 11 bases between. Germline CDR1 reads MGHRA; CDR2 reads YSYEKL. The CDR3 is made up of 14 amino acids. CDR3 in amino acids: CASSHIQMPYEQYF. The CDR3 DNA reads as TGCGCCAGCAGCCACATACAGATGCCCTACGAGCAGTACTTC.

This clone was seen a single time. This chain connects TRBV27 to TRBJ2-3; D remains unclear. CDR1 and CDR2 (germline): MNHEY, SMNVEV (reference sequence). Trimming shortened V by 0 bases and J by 7 bases, and 8 bases separated the two germline ends. The CDR3 runs 13 residues. The CDR3 DNA follows: TGTGCCAGCAGTTTATCGGCTGTCTATACGCAGTATTTT. It encodes CASSLSAVYTQYF.

This clone was seen only a few times. The chain links TRBV2 to TRBJ1-6, with 9 bases that match TRBD1. CDR3 size: 15 residues. CDR1 is SNHLY and CDR2 is FYNNEI in the germline V gene. V gave up 8 bases and J gave up 7 bases; unmatched junction bases: 9. CDR3 DNA sequence: TGTGCCAGCGATTCTTCCGGGACAGGGAATTCACCCCTCCACTTT. This codes for CASDSSGTGNSPLHF.

The CDR3 loop reads CASSSPERQPQHF. The CDR3 DNA reads TGTGCCAGCAGTTCCCCCGAGCGCCAGCCCCAGCATTTT. The V and J genes are TRBV6-6 and TRBJ1-5, with no clear D. V dropped 4 bases and J dropped 7 bases, with 11 bases sitting between them. The CDR3 is 13 residues long. Germline V gives CDR1 MNHNY, CDR2 SVGAGI (reference sequence).

V is TRBV24-1 and J is TRBJ1-4, with TRBD1 matching 9 bases. This CDR3 region has 20 residues. Germline V gene lookup returns CDR1 KGHDR and CDR2 SFDVKD. The ends lost 5 bases at V and 1 base at J; junction bases unmatched: 16. The CDR3 here is CATSAGRGQGSKGTNEKLFF. DNA of the CDR3: TGTGCCACCAGTGCCGGGCGGGGACAGGGAAGTAAAGGAACTAATGAAAAACTGTTTTTT.

This chain links TRBV6-6 with TRBJ1-1, with 9 positions matching TRBD1. Germline V gene data show CDR1 as MNHNY and CDR2 as SVGAGI (reference sequence). Trimming at V came to 6 bases and at J to 1 base, leaving 9 bases not matched to a gene. The CDR3 runs to 16 residues. The CDR3 reads CASRPPRTGANTEAFF. CDR3 DNA sequence: TGTGCCAGCAGACCACCCCGGACAGGGGCGAACACTGAAGCTTTCTTT.

The chain is built from TRBV18 and TRBJ2-3; 11 bases are shared with TRBD1. Trimming removed 3 bases from V and 4 bases from J; junction bases left unmatched: 3. The CDR3 has 15 residues. Germline CDR1 and CDR2: KGHSH and LQKENI. DNA for the CDR3: TGTGCCAGCTCACCGGACAGGGGGCGATCAGATACGCAGTATTTT. Encoded protein: CASSPDRGRSDTQYF. The full variable domain, in which reference TRBV18 and TRBJ2-3 provide the parts outside the CDR3, is NAGVMQNPRHLVRRRGQEARLRCSPMKGHSHVYWYRQLPEEGLKFMVYLQKENIIDESGMPKERFSAEFPKEGPSILRIQQVVRGDSAAYFCASSPDRGRSDTQYFGPGTRLTVL.

The CDR3 coding sequence is TGTGCCAGCAGCCGTTCGATAGCGGGAGTTGCGAACACCGGGGAGCTGTTTTTT. Protein sequence: CASSRSIAGVANTGELFF. The V and J genes are TRBV3-1 (or the pseudogene TRBV3-2) and TRBJ2-2; 9 bases are a match to TRBD2. Germline loops: CDR1 LGHDT, CDR2 YNNKEL (reference sequence). The CDR3 covers 18 residues. V was pared by 4 bases and J by 0 bases, with 9 bases of the junction left unmatched.

The V gene is TRBV4-1, the J gene TRBJ1-1, with D possibly matching TRBD1 (5 bases). CDR1 is MGHRA, CDR2 YSYEKL, per germline. The CDR3 runs 15 residues. Trimming shortened V by 1 base and J by 4 bases, and 13 bases separated the two germline ends. The CDR3 DNA sequence: TGCGCCAGCAGCCAAGTGGAGGGGCGAGGCACTGAAGCTTTCTTT. Amino acids: CASSQVEGRGTEAFF.

The chain uses TRBV6-4 and TRBJ2-3, with a possible D match to TRBD2 (6 bases). The V gene lost 6 bases and the J gene lost 4 bases, with 14 bases spanning the gap. This CDR3 is built from 14 residues. Germline V gives CDR1 MRHNA, CDR2 SNTAGT. CDR3 nucleotides: TGTGCCAGCAGCCGAAACGGGGGATCAGATACGCAGTATTTT. Its translation is CASSRNGGSDTQYF.

The chain links TRBV6-5 to TRBJ1-3, with D perhaps TRBD1 (6 bases). Trimming left V 0 bases short and J 4 bases short, with 10 bases between. The CDR3 sequence is 15 residues long. The germline V gene has CDR1 MNHEY and CDR2 SVGAGI. CDR3: CASSYSGAEGNTIYF. The CDR3 DNA follows: TGTGCCAGCAGTTACTCGGGGGCGGAGGGAAACACCATATATTTT.